This entry is about one T cell receptor beta chain. Its target is not known. The data were produced by immunoSEQ multiplex PCR, yet TCRdb's version contains in-frame clones alone and is incomplete. This repertoire shows under 550,000 clones, around nine tenths found once; its top ten account for around 3.6%. This entry comes from a study of Ad26.COV2.S vaccination and SARS-CoV-2 variants. In the study overall: By the intramuscular route, Ad26.COV2.S was given once, or twice 56 days apart.

Findings and limits, study-wide: Vaccinees displayed broader spike-specific TCR repertoires than placebo recipients. Non-spike TCR breadth showed similarity between vaccine and placebo recipients.

Trimming pared 4 bases from V and 8 bases from J, leaving 23 bases between. Germline CDR1 LNHDA, CDR2 SQIVND (reference sequence). This CDR3 has 17 residues. The treatment here: some 20 received Ad26.COV2.S at low or high dose, single or two shots; 5 received placebo; per-sample allocation not given. Sampling was done on day 63 after the first vaccine or placebo injection. This sequence was found in a person aged 18 to 59 who received the Ad26.COV2.S COVID-19 vaccine or a placebo. Sample: peripheral blood, taken in a trial of Ad26.COV2.S vaccine versus placebo. V and J are TRBV19 and TRBJ2-2; D may be TRBD1 (6 bases). CDR3 coding DNA: TGTGCCAGTAGTAACCGGGACATCCTCCCCGTCGAAGGGGAGCTGTTTTTT. Translating it yields CASSNRDILPVEGELFF.